One sample yielded the 21 T cell receptor beta chains listed below, sequenced in a study of blood T cell repertoires in COVID-19. Repertoires were generated with immunoSEQ multiplex PCR, while TCRdb's copy carries only in-frame clones and drops some. The data contain about 54,000 clones, approximately 85% of them singletons. Sequenced material: peripheral blood. Every receptor here comes from a human donor in a cohort sampled during active COVID-19.

The chain is built from TRBV11-2 and TRBJ2-7, with TRBD2 matching 8 bases. The junction had 5 bases not matched to a gene; V was cut back by 1 base and J by 3 bases. The CDR3 is 15 amino acids. Germline V gene lookup returns CDR1 SGHAT and CDR2 FQNNGV. DNA for the CDR3: TGTGCCAGCAGCTTAGTGGGCGGGAGGTACTACGAGCAGTACTTC. It encodes CASSLVGGRYYEQYF. The whole variable domain, remainder taken from reference TRBV11-2 and TRBJ2-7, is EAGVAQSPRYKIIEKRQSVAFWCNPISGHATLYWYQQILGQGPKLLIQFQNNGVVDDSQLPKDRFSAERLKGVDSTLKIQPAKLEDSAVYLCASSLVGGRYYEQYFGPGTRLTVT.

The chain employs TRBV6-2 or TRBV6-3 and TRBJ2-1; TRBD1 aligns across 10 bases. Germline values: CDR1 MNHEY, CDR2 SVGEGT. The ends lost 2 bases at V and 2 bases at J; junction bases unmatched: 15. This CDR3 region has 20 residues. CDR3 in DNA: TGTGCCAGCAGTTACCTTCGCGGTTTGAAGGGACAGGGGCCCTACAATGAGCAGTTCTTC. Encoded protein: CASSYLRGLKGQGPYNEQFF.

The chain has TRBV28 and TRBJ2-5; a possible D gene is TRBD2 (5 bases). Deletions cut 8 bases from V and 7 bases from J, with 14 bases between. Per germline, CDR1 MDHEN and CDR2 SYDVKM. CDR3 size: 12 residues. The CDR3 here is CASGEGFGTQYF. CDR3 in DNA: TGTGCCAGCGGAGAGGGCTTCGGGACCCAGTACTTC. Looking up the rest from reference TRBV28 and TRBJ2-5 gives the full variable domain: DVKVTQSSRYLVKRTGEKVFLECVQDMDHENMFWYRQDPGLGLRLIYFSYDVKMKEKGDIPEGYSVSREKKERFSLILESASTNQTSMYLCASGEGFGTQYFGPGTRLLVL.

The chain has TRBV28 and TRBJ2-1; 7 nucleotides line up with TRBD2. The CDR3 extends over 15 amino acids. V gave up 3 bases and J gave up 9 bases; unmatched junction bases: 11. Germline V gives CDR1 MDHEN, CDR2 SYDVKM. The CDR3 coding sequence is TGTGCCAGCAGTTTGAGGACTAGGATAGTAGGTGAGCAGTTCTTC. This sequence encodes CASSLRTRIVGEQFF.

The chain is built from TRBV28 and TRBJ2-7; TRBD1 agrees at 8 bases. The J segment lost 2 bases and the V segment lost 3 bases, leaving 3 bases of the junction unmatched. From germline, CDR1 is MDHEN and CDR2 SYDVKM. There are 14 residues in the CDR3. The CDR3 coding sequence is TGTGCCAGCAGTTTTCCAGGGGGCCCCTACGAGCAGTACTTC. It specifies CASSFPGGPYEQYF.

In the case of this clone: Other DNA sequences within the sample encode an identical CDR3. The V gene is TRBV5-4, the J gene TRBJ2-7, with 10 positions matching TRBD2. Germline V gene lookup returns CDR1 SGHNT and CDR2 YYREEE (reference sequence). With V trimmed by 0 bases and J by 4 bases, 4 bases remained unmatched. The CDR3 loop spans 15 amino acids. The chain's CDR3 is CASSLELAGSYEQYF. For the CDR3, the DNA is TGTGCCAGCAGCTTGGAACTAGCGGGATCTTACGAGCAGTACTTC.

The CDR3 spells CASSHIVGQSNTEAFF. CDR3 bases: TGCGCCAGCAGTCATATTGTAGGACAGTCGAACACTGAAGCTTTCTTT. The V call is TRBV5-1, the J call TRBJ1-1; TRBD1 might be the D (6 bases). The CDR3 runs to 16 residues. The V gene's germline CDR1 is SGHRS and CDR2 YFSETQ. V lost 5 bases and J 1 base, leaving 18 bases between the germline ends.

This chain connects TRBV28 to TRBJ2-7, with 11 positions matching TRBD1. Germline V CDR1 and CDR2: MDHEN, SYDVKM. The CDR3 has 14 residues. With V trimmed by 2 bases and J by 7 bases, 4 bases remained unmatched. In nucleotides, the CDR3 is TGTGCCAGCAGTTTAATAGGGACAGGGGGGGAGCAGTACTTC. Translated, it gives CASSLIGTGGEQYF.

This clone has a single count. This chain uses TRBV27 with TRBJ2-7, with TRBD1 matching 11 bases. The ends lost 7 bases at V and 6 bases at J; junction bases unmatched: 11. The CDR3 covers 15 residues. The germline gives CDR1 MNHEY, CDR2 SMNVEV (reference sequence). Written as DNA, the CDR3 is TGTGCCAGCACCGCAATGGGGGGACAGGGGGGCGAGCAGTACTTC. As protein: CASTAMGGQGGEQYF.

This chain connects TRBV27 to TRBJ1-1; D not certain. The CDR3 has 14 residues. Germline values: CDR1 MNHEY, CDR2 SMNVEV (reference sequence). V lost 3 bases and J 4 bases, leaving 12 bases between the germline ends. Here the CDR3 reads CASSFLAGGTEAFF. CDR3 coding DNA: TGTGCCAGCAGTTTTTTGGCGGGTGGCACTGAAGCTTTCTTT.

The J gene is TRBJ2-6, the V gene TRBV6-2 or TRBV6-3; D call uncertain. Germline assignment: CDR1 MNHEY and CDR2 SVGEGT. The CDR3 contains 18 residues. V was cut by 2 bases and J by 0 bases, with 14 bases left in between. The CDR3 sequence is CASSYPPGWSSGANVLTF. CDR3 in DNA: TGTGCCAGCAGTTACCCCCCGGGTTGGAGCTCTGGGGCCAACGTCCTGACTTTC.

The rearrangement links TRBV29-1 to TRBJ2-7, with 9 positions matching TRBD2. The CDR3 length is 14 residues. V shed 4 bases and J 4 bases; nucleotides not matched to a gene: 8. Per the germline V gene, CDR1 is SQVTM and CDR2 is ANQGSEA. The CDR3: CSVVISGSSYEQYF. CDR3 bases: TGCAGCGTTGTAATTAGCGGGAGTTCGTACGAGCAGTACTTC.

The rearrangement joins TRBV11-2 to TRBJ1-1; no clear D. Per germline, CDR1 SGHAT and CDR2 FQNNGV. V dropped 1 base and J dropped 10 bases, with 13 bases sitting between them. The CDR3 runs to 13 residues. The CDR3 reads CASSLGPKFGAFF. The DNA of the CDR3 is TGTGCCAGCAGCTTAGGTCCCAAATTCGGAGCTTTCTTT.

This chain links TRBV2 with TRBJ2-2; TRBD1 might be the D (6 bases). Germline CDR1 is SNHLY and CDR2 is FYNNEI. This CDR3 contains 16 residues. The V and J ends lost 7 bases and 0 bases respectively, with 15 bases between them. For the CDR3, the DNA is TGTGCCAGCAACCCCAGGGGCCTAGCGAACACCGGGGAGCTGTTTTTT. Its protein is CASNPRGLANTGELFF.

The chain has TRBV7-6 and TRBJ1-1; D perhaps matches TRBD1 (5 bases). V was clipped by 6 bases and J by 0 bases, with 8 bases between them. Germline V gene lookup returns CDR1 SGHVS and CDR2 FNYEAQ. The CDR3 is 13 residues long. The CDR3 sequence: CASRSTVNTEAFF. In DNA form, the CDR3 reads TGTGCCAGCAGGTCGACAGTGAACACTGAAGCTTTCTTT.

The rearrangement joins TRBV27 to TRBJ1-2, with D uncertain. The CDR3 extends over 15 amino acids. V was pared by 4 bases and J by 2 bases, with 14 bases between. Germline CDR1 is MNHEY and CDR2 is SMNVEV (reference sequence). The CDR3 sequence: CASSSPVAGNYGYTF. The CDR3, as DNA: TGTGCCAGCAGTTCCCCTGTGGCAGGAAACTATGGCTACACCTTC.

The chain has TRBV7-8 and TRBJ2-1, with 8 positions matching TRBD2. The length of the CDR3 is 14 residues. V lost 3 bases to trimming and J lost 6 bases; unmatched junction nucleotides: 4. The germline gives CDR1 SGHVS, CDR2 FQNEAQ. CDR3 DNA sequence: TGTGCCAGCAGCTTGGGGACTAGAAGCAATGAGCAGTTCTTC. Protein: CASSLGTRSNEQFF.

V usage is TRBV11-2 and J usage is TRBJ2-3; 7 bases are a match to TRBD1. This CDR3 contains 14 residues. V gave up 1 base and J gave up 5 bases; unmatched junction bases: 3. Germline V gene lookup returns CDR1 SGHAT and CDR2 FQNNGV. As DNA, the CDR3 is TGTGCCAGCAGCTTAGGGGCAGGGGGAGATACGCAGTATTTT. This codes for CASSLGAGGDTQYF.

The J gene is TRBJ2-5, the V gene TRBV11-1; 10 bases agree with TRBD2. The V gene end was trimmed by 1 base and the J gene end by 5 bases; junction bases not matched to a gene: 7. Per the germline V gene, CDR1 is SGHAT and CDR2 is FQDESV (reference sequence). The length of the CDR3 is 16 residues. The CDR3 spells CASSLGTSGPSETQYF. CDR3 coding DNA: TGTGCCAGCAGCTTAGGGACTAGCGGCCCGTCGGAGACCCAGTACTTC.

The J gene is TRBJ2-2, the V gene TRBV5-6; D perhaps matches TRBD1 (6 bases). Germline-derived CDR1 and CDR2 are SGHDT and YYEEEE. The germline V and J ends were trimmed by 1 base and 1 base, with 11 bases remaining between them. The CDR3 length is 16 residues. CDR3 loop: CASSLWGTRNTGELFF. The CDR3 DNA reads TGTGCCAGCAGCTTGTGGGGGACACGGAACACCGGGGAGCTGTTTTTT.

This clone was recorded only once. This sequence joins TRBV15 and TRBJ1-1, with a weak D call TRBD1 (6 bases). Trimming stripped 7 bases from V and 1 base from J, with 16 bases between. CDR3 length: 15 residues. The germline V gene encodes CDR1 LNHNV and CDR2 YYDKDF (reference sequence). CDR3 nucleotide sequence: TGTGCCACCAATTGGGGCCGAGGGGGGAACACTGAAGCTTTCTTT. Its protein product is CATNWGRGGNTEAFF.